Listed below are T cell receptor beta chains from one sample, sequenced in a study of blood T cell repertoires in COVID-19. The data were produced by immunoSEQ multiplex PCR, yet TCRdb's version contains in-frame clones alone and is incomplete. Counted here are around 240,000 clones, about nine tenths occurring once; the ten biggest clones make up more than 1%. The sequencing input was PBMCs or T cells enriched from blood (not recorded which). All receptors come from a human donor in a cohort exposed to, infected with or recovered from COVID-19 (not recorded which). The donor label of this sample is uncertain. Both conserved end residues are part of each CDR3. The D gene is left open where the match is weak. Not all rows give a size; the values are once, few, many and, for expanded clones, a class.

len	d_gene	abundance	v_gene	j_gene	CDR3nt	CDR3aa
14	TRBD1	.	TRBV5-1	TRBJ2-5	TGCGCCAGCAGCTCTACTGGGACAGGGGAGACCCAGTACTTC	CASSSTGTGETQYF
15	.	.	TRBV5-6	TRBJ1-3	TGTGCCAGCAGCTCCATCCCCGGCTCTGGAAACACCATATATTTT	CASSSIPGSGNTIYF
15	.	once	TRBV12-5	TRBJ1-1	TGTGCTAGTGGTTTGCTTACAGGGTCTGGAACTGAAGCTTTCTTT	CASGLLTGSGTEAFF
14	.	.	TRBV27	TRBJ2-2	TGTACCAGGACGCCCATGACGGGGACCGGGGAGCTGTTTTTT	CTRTPMTGTGELFF
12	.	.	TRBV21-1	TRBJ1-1	TGTGCCAGCAGCAAAGATAGGAGAGTAGCTTTCTTT	CASSKDRRVAFF
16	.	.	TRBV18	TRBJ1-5	TGTGCCAGCTCACCAAAACGCCTCGGGGGCAATCAGCCCCAGCATTTT	CASSPKRLGGNQPQHF
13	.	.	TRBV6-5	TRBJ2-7	TGTGCCAGCAGTTATTTACAGGCTTACGAGCAGTACTTC	CASSYLQAYEQYF
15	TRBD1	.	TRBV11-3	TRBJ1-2	TGTGCCAGCAGCTTAGAGACAGGGCCCTTCTATGGCTACACCTTC	CASSLETGPFYGYTF
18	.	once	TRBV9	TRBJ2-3	TGTGCCAGCAGCGTAGAAGCGTCGGCAGGGGGGTTCACAGATACGCAGTATTTT	CASSVEASAGGFTDTQYF
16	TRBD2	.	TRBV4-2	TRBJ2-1	TGTGCCAGCAGCCAAGATCCCAGCGGGGGGCTCAATGAGCAGTTCTTC	CASSQDPSGGLNEQFF
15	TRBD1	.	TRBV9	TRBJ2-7	TGTGCCAGCAGCCCCGGGACAGGGAGCTCCTACGAGCAGTACTTC	CASSPGTGSSYEQYF
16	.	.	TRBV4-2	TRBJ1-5	TGTGCCAGCAGCCAAGACGGGCAGGGTAATATGGAGCCCCAGCATTTT	CASSQDGQGNMEPQHF
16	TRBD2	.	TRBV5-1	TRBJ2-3	TGCGCCAGCAGCTTGGGCCTAGCGGGGATCACAGATACGCAGTATTTT	CASSLGLAGITDTQYF
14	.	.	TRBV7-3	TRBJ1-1	TGTGCCAGCAGCCGCAGGGGTATGAACACTGAAGCTTTCTTT	CASSRRGMNTEAFF
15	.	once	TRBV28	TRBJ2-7	TGTGCCAGCAGTGGGTGGGCAGGGTCAAACTACGAGCAGTACTTC	CASSGWAGSNYEQYF
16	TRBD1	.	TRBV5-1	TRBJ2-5	TGCGCCAGCAGCTTGGGGGGGACAGGGTGGCAAGAGACCCAGTACTTC	CASSLGGTGWQETQYF
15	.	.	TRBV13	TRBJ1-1	TGTGCCAGCAGGAAAAGGACAAATCTGAACACTGAAGCTTTCTTT	CASRKRTNLNTEAFF
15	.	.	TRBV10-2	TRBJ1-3	TGCGCCAGCAGTGAGGGACACCGCTCTGGAAACACCATATATTTT	CASSEGHRSGNTIYF
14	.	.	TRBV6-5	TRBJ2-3	TGTGCCAGCAGTTACTCTCGAGGAGGGGATACGCAGTATTTT	CASSYSRGGDTQYF
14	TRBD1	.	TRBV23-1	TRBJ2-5	TGCGCCAGCCGCGGGGACAGGGGGCGAGAGACCCAGTACTTC	CASRGDRGRETQYF
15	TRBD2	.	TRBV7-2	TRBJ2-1	TGTGCCAGCAGTCATCTAGCGGGGGGGCTTGATGAGCAGTTCTTC	CASSHLAGGLDEQFF
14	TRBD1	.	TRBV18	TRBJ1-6	TGTGCCAGCTCACCACCGGGACAGGGTTCACCCCTCCACTTT	CASSPPGQGSPLHF
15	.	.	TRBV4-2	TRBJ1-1	TGTGCCAGCAGCCAAGACGGGAATGGGAACACTGAAGCTTTCTTT	CASSQDGNGNTEAFF
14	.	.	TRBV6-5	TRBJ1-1	TGTGCCAGCAGTTACGCGGGGGCAATCACTGAAGCTTTCTTT	CASSYAGAITEAFF
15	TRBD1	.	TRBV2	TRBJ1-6	TGTGCCAGCAGCCCCCTGGGACAGGGGGCATCACCCCTCCACTTT	CASSPLGQGASPLHF
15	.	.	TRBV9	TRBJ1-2	TGTGCCAGCAGCGCGTCGTACAGGCCTAACTATGGCTACACCTTC	CASSASYRPNYGYTF
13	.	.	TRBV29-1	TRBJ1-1	TGCAGCGTTGCCCGGGGATTTGAGACTGAAGCTTTCTTT	CSVARGFETEAFF
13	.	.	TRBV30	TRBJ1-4	TGTGCCTGGAACCGCGTAACTAATGAAAAACTGTTTTTT	CAWNRVTNEKLFF
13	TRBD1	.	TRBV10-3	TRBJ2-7	TGTGCCATCAGGGGACAGGGGGCAAACGAGCAGTACTTC	CAIRGQGANEQYF
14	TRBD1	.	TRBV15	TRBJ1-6	TGTGCCACCAGCCTGGACAGGGGCTATTCACCCCTCCACTTT	CATSLDRGYSPLHF
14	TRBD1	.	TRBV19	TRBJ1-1	TGTGCCAGTAGGGCCAACAGGGGTGCCACTGAAGCTTTCTTT	CASRANRGATEAFF
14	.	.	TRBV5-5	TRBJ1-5	TGTGCCAGCAGCTTGGGGCACCTCAATCAGCCCCAGCATTTT	CASSLGHLNQPQHF
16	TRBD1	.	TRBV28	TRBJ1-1	TGTGCCAGCAGTTTACCTCCGGGACAGGGGTTCACTGAAGCTTTCTTT	CASSLPPGQGFTEAFF
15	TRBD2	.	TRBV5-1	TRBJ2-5	TGCGCCAGCAGCTCCGGACTAGCGGGACAAGAGACCCAGTACTTC	CASSSGLAGQETQYF
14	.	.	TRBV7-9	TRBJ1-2	TGTGCCAGCAGCCTCCCGTCGGGAGCTTATGGCTACACCTTC	CASSLPSGAYGYTF
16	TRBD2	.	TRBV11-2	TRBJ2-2	TGTGCCAGCAGCAGAATCGGACTAGCGGTCACCGGGGAGCTGTTTTTT	CASSRIGLAVTGELFF
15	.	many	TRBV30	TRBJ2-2	TGTGCCTGGAGTGTACGAGGACTTGGGACCGGGGAGCTGTTTTTT	CAWSVRGLGTGELFF
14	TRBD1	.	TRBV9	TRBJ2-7	TGTGCCAGCAGCGCCGGGACAGGGACCTACGAGCAGTACTTC	CASSAGTGTYEQYF
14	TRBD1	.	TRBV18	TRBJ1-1	TGTGCCAGCTCACGGGGGACAGTGGGAACTGAAGCTTTCTTT	CASSRGTVGTEAFF
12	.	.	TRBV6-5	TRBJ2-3	TGTGCCAGCAGTCTCTACACAGATACGCAGTATTTT	CASSLYTDTQYF
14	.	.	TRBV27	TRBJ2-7	TGTGCCAGCAGAGAGATAACTGGACCGGGAGAGCAGTACTTC	CASREITGPGEQYF
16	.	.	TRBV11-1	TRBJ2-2	TGTGCCAGCAGCCGAGTACTGGGGGGGCCAACCGGGGAGCTGTTTTTT	CASSRVLGGPTGELFF
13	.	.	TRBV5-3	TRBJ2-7	TGTGCCAGGGACCTGGACCGGGGTAACGAGCAGTACTTC	CARDLDRGNEQYF
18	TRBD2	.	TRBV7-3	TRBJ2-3	TGTGCCAGCAGCTTAATAGGGCCTAGCGGGGGCAACACAGATACGCAGTATTTT	CASSLIGPSGGNTDTQYF
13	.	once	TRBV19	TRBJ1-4	TGTGCCAGTACTGGAGTCACTAATGAAAAACTGTTTTTT	CASTGVTNEKLFF
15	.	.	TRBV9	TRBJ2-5	TGTGCCAGCAGCGCCGGAACTAGGGACCAAGAGACCCAGTACTTC	CASSAGTRDQETQYF
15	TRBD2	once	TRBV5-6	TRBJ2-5	TGTGCCAGCAGCTTGAGCCCAAAGGGAGGGGAGACCCAGTACTTC	CASSLSPKGGETQYF
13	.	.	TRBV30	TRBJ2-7	TGTGCCTGGTATAACAGGGAGACCTACGAGCAGTACTTC	CAWYNRETYEQYF
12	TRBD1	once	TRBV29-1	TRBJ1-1	TGCAGCGTAACGACAGGGGTCACTGAAGCTTTCTTT	CSVTTGVTEAFF
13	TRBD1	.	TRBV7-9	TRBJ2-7	TGTGCCAGCAGCTTAGGGGACAGCTACGAGCAGTACTTC	CASSLGDSYEQYF
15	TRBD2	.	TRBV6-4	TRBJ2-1	TGTGCCAGCAGTCCTACTAGCGGGGAGTACAATGAGCAGTTCTTC	CASSPTSGEYNEQFF
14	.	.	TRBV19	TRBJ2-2	TGTGCCAGTAGAACCCTTAGGGGCACCGGGGAGCTGTTTTTT	CASRTLRGTGELFF
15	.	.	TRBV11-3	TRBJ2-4	TGTGCCAGCAGCTCCCAGGGTGAAGGAACGGACATTCAGTACTTC	CASSSQGEGTDIQYF